This TCR beta chain was documented in a study of blood T cell repertoires in COVID-19. For the study at large: Collection of acute and convalescent COVID-19 samples took place in the United States, Italy and Spain.

Germline-derived CDR1 and CDR2 are KGHSH and LQKENI. The V and J ends lost 6 bases and 8 bases respectively, with 16 bases between them. The CDR3 is 13 residues long. Authors' data handling: It was from reference gene primer amplification that nucleated cell counts were estimated. Libraries were prepared by immunoSEQ multiplex PCR; TCRdb keeps only in-frame clonotypes and omits some of them. From that table come the V and J calls and clone size; the DNA was used to work out D and trimming. The sample records 350,000 to 400,000 clones, 86% being singletons. The chain couples TRBV18 to TRBJ1-1; possible D gene TRBD1, 6 bases. The TCR originated in a woman aged 55-69 years with COVID-19, enrolled during active disease. Specimen: peripheral blood. The DNA of the CDR3 is TGTGCCAGCTCCCAAGGACAGCCTAGGGAAGCTTTCTTT. It codes for CASSQGQPREAFF.